The 11 T cell receptor beta chains below all came from one sample that was sequenced in a study of metastatic and nonmetastatic thyroid tumors. Before thyroid surgery, none of the patients had received any treatment. TCRdb re-called the PCR reads via MiXCR. The repertoire consists of about 40,000 clones, with about a sixth occurring once and the leading ten covering roughly 9.6%. The sequencing sample was made of tumor tissue. The receptors were sampled from a female donor with papillary thyroid cancer or a benign thyroid nodule (not recorded which). Some clones in this sample may be carry-over from other donors' samples.

This clone was recorded at least ten times. The chain joins TRBV29-1 to TRBJ1-3; possibly TRBD1 for D (6 bases). V was clipped by 7 bases and J by 4 bases, with 14 bases between them. CDR1 SQVTM and CDR2 ANQGSEA come from the germline V gene. This CDR3 has 13 residues. CDR3: CSATRGVGNTIYF. In DNA form, the CDR3 reads TGCAGCGCGACCAGGGGCGTAGGAAACACCATATATTTT.

This clone was seen ten or more times. The chain couples TRBV6-4 to TRBJ2-1; a possible D gene is TRBD1 (6 bases). CDR1 and CDR2 from the germline V gene are MRHNA and SNTAGT. This CDR3 is built from 17 residues. The germline V and J ends were trimmed by 9 bases and 0 bases, with 21 bases remaining between them. The CDR3, as DNA: TGTGCCAGTTGGGACACTTTACGGGTGAGCTCCTACAATGAGCAGTTCTTC. Amino acid sequence: CASWDTLRVSSYNEQFF.

This clone was detected ten times or more. The rearrangement uses TRBV7-9 and TRBJ1-5; no definite D call. Trimming stripped 4 bases from V and 3 bases from J, with 10 bases between. CDR1 and CDR2 (germline): SEHNR, FQNEAQ (reference sequence). The CDR3 contains 14 residues. The CDR3 loop is CASSSDTVNQPQHF. The CDR3 coding sequence is TGTGCCAGCAGCTCCGACACAGTCAATCAGCCCCAGCATTTT.

V gene TRBV3-1 combines with J gene TRBJ2-7, with a weak D call TRBD2 (7 bases). Deletions cut 1 base from V and 0 bases from J, with 10 bases between. Germline assignment: CDR1 LGHDT and CDR2 YNNKEL (reference sequence). There are 15 residues in the CDR3. This CDR3 is CASSQVGGHSYEQYF. The DNA of the CDR3 is TGTGCCAGCAGCCAAGTCGGGGGGCACTCCTACGAGCAGTACTTC.

The chain combines TRBV20-1 with TRBJ1-2; D remains ambiguous. This CDR3 has 13 amino acids. CDR1 DFQATT and CDR2 SNEGSKA come from the germline V gene (reference sequence). The V end lost 7 bases, the J end lost 8 bases, and 20 bases lay between the germline ends. The CDR3: CSVYLRQLGGYTF. In DNA form, the CDR3 reads TGCAGTGTTTACCTGCGCCAACTGGGGGGCTACACCTTC.

This chain links TRBV10-3 with TRBJ2-1, with 8 bases identical to TRBD2. The CDR3 totals 15 residues. Unmatched junction bases numbered 12, after V lost 6 bases and J lost 8 bases. The germline CDR1 and CDR2 sequences are ENHRY and SYGVKD. The CDR3 DNA reads as TGTGCCATCAGCCCGGGAGGGGAGCGCGTGTATGAGCAGTTCTTC. Translated: CAISPGGERVYEQFF.

Ten or more counts support this clone. This sequence joins TRBV7-3 and TRBJ2-7, with 9 bases matching TRBD2. The CDR3 spans 16 residues. The trim removed 1 base at V and 6 bases at J, leaving 10 bases unmatched. Germline V gene lookup returns CDR1 SGHTA and CDR2 FQGTGA. Written as DNA, the CDR3 is TGTGCCAGCAGCTTAAACGGCGGGAGGGCGGGGTGCGAGCAGTACTTC. This sequence encodes CASSLNGGRAGCEQYF.

This clone was recorded at least ten times. This chain connects TRBV2 to TRBJ2-7; TRBD1 matches 8 bases. This CDR3 spans 15 amino acids. J lost 7 bases, V lost 2 bases, and 10 bases had no gene match. Per the germline V gene, CDR1 is SNHLY and CDR2 is FYNNEI. The CDR3 loop reads CASSESRGRAEEQYF. As DNA, the CDR3 is TGTGCCAGCAGTGAAAGCAGGGGGCGAGCGGAGGAGCAGTACTTC.

The table lists this clone with many counts. The CDR3: CSARVGASEQFF. Written as DNA, the CDR3 is TGCAGTGCTAGAGTAGGGGCGAGTGAGCAGTTCTTC. The chain uses TRBV20-1 and TRBJ2-1; D is perhaps TRBD1 (5 bases). The V gene lost 1 base and the J gene lost 9 bases, with 10 bases spanning the gap. This CDR3 has 12 residues. Germline V CDR1 and CDR2: DFQATT, SNEGSKA (reference sequence).

In this sample, this clone turned up many times. The chain uses TRBV28 and TRBJ1-5; tentatively, D is TRBD1 (5 bases). V was cut by 4 bases and J by 6 bases, with 13 bases left in between. The CDR3 loop spans 14 amino acids. Germline V lookup: CDR1 MDHEN, CDR2 SYDVKM. DNA of the CDR3: TGTGCCAGCAGTTCCCGACAGCACAGTCAGCCCCAGCATTTT. Protein product: CASSSRQHSQPQHF.

This clone was seen many times. This chain links TRBV4-3 with TRBJ2-2; tentative D call: TRBD2 (5 bases). Germline CDR1 is LGHNA and CDR2 is YSLEER. This CDR3 has 13 residues. Trimming cost V 0 bases and J 10 bases, with 9 bases left between them. The CDR3 region is CASSQENSEELFF. In DNA, the CDR3 is TGCGCCAGCAGCCAAGAGAATAGCGAGGAGCTGTTTTTT.